The clone carrying this T cell receptor (beta chain) has more than one count but fewer than ten. The target antigen is unknown. The entry originates in a study of T-cell memory formation after mild COVID-19. Whole-study context: The study found TCR clusters largely donor specific.

Deletions cut 2 bases from V and 5 bases from J, with 13 bases between. Germline-derived CDR1 and CDR2 are KGHSH and LQKENI. The CDR3 extends over 14 amino acids. Study-wide results and caveats: There were some responding clones in pre-infection memory, which suggested that cross-reactive memory had joined. Confirmation of SARS-CoV-2 specificity was lacking for second-wave clones peaking day 37. Contracting clones from day 15 to 85 showed balanced CD4/CD8; later expanders favored CD4+.

TCRdb re-analysed the 5' RACE reads in MiXCR, keeping a single row per CDR3 protein. The data show roughly 310,000 distinct CDR3 sequences, about 15% seen once. The clonotype comes from a man between 18 and 29 years old who had mild COVID-19 (a few samples of this study predate the infection). Cell type and time point are not known. The source material was PBMCs or a T cell subset sorted from them (not recorded which). The chain combines TRBV18 with TRBJ2-7; D might be TRBD1 (6 bases). The CDR3 spells CASSPSAGANEQYF. CDR3 DNA: TGTGCCAGCTCACCATCGGCAGGGGCCAACGAGCAGTACTTC.